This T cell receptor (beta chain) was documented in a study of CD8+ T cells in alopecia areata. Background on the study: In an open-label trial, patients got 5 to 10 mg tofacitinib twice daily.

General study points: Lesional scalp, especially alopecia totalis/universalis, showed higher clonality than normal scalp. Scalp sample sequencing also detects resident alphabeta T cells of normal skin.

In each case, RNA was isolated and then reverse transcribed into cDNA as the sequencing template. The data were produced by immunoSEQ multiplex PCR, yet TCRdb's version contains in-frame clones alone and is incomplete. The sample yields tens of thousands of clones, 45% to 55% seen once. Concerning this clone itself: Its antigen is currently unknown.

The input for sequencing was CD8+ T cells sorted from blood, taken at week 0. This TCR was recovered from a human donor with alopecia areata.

The CDR3 DNA follows: TGTGCCAGCAGCGCGGGGACAGGCGGTCGGGAAAAACTGTTTTTT. It encodes CASSAGTGGREKLFF. This rearrangement joins TRBV9 to TRBJ1-4, with 8 bases lining up with TRBD1. Germline assignment: CDR1 SGDLS and CDR2 YYNGEE. The junction had 9 bases not matched to a gene; V was cut back by 3 bases and J by 8 bases. The CDR3 runs 15 residues.